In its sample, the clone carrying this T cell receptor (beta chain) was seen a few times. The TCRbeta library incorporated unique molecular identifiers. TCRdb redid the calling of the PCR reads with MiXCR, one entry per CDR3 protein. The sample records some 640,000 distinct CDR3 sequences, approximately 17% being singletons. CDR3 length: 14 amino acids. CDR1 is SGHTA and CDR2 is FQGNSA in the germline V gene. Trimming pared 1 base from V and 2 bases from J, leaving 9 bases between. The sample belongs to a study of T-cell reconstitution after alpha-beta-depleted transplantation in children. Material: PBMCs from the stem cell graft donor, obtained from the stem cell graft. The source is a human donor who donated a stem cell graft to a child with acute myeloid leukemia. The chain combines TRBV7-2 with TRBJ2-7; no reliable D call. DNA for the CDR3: TGTGCCAGCAGCTTAGGGGCCGCGACCTACGAGCAGTACTTC. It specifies CASSLGAATYEQYF.